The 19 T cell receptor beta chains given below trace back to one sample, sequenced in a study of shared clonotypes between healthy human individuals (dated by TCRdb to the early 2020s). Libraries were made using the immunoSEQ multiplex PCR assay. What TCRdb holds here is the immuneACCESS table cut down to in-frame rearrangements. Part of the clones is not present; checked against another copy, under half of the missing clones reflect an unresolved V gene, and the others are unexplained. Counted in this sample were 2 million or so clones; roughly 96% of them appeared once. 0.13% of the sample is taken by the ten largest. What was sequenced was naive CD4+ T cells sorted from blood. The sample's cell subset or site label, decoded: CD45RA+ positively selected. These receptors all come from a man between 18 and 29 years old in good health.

The CDR3 DNA follows: TGTGCCAGCTCACCACCGAACCATCGGAGTACCGGGGAGCTGTTTTTT. It yields the protein CASSPPNHRSTGELFF. The chain has TRBV18 and TRBJ2-2; D remains ambiguous. The CDR3 length is 16 residues. V was cut by 0 bases and J by 5 bases, with 13 bases left in between. Germline V gene sequence: CDR1 KGHSH, CDR2 LQKENI.

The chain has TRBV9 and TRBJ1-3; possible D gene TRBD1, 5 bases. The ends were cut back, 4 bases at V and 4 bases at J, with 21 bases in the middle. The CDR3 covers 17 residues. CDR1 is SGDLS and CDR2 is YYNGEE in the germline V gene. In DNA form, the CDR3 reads TGTGCCAGCAGCCCCCGGGGACCGCTATCGGAGGGAAACACCATATATTTT. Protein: CASSPRGPLSEGNTIYF.

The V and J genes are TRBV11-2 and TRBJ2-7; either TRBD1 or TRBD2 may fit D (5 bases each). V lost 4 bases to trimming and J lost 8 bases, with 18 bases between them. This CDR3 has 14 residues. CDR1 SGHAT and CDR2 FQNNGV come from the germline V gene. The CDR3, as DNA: TGTGCCAGCAGCTCCCCACCTGTGGAGGACAAGCAGTACTTC. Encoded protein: CASSSPPVEDKQYF.

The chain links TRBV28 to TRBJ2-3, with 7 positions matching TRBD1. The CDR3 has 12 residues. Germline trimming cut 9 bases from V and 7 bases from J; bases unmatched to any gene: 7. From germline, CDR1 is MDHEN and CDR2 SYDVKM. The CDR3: CASRQGVNTQYF. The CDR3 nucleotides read TGTGCCAGTAGACAGGGTGTGAATACGCAGTATTTT. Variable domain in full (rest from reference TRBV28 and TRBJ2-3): DVKVTQSSRYLVKRTGEKVFLECVQDMDHENMFWYRQDPGLGLRLIYFSYDVKMKEKGDIPEGYSVSREKKERFSLILESASTNQTSMYLCASRQGVNTQYFGPGTRLTVL.

CDR3 in DNA: TGTGCCATCAGGATAGCGGGAGAGAACACCGGGGAGCTGTTTTTT. It yields the protein CAIRIAGENTGELFF. The gene calls are TRBV6-6 and TRBJ2-2; 9 positions agree with TRBD2. The CDR3 length is 15 residues. After removal of 10 bases from V and 1 base from J, the junction contained 7 bases not matched to a gene. Germline values: CDR1 MNHNY, CDR2 SVGAGI (reference sequence).

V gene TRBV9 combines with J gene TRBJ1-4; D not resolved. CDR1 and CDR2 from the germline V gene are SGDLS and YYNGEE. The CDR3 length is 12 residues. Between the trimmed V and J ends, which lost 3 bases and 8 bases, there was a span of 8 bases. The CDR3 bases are TGTGCCAGCAGCGCGCTCGGGGAAAAACTGTTTTTT. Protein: CASSALGEKLFF.

CDR3 coding DNA: TGTGCCAGCCGCCGGGACAGGGGTAACTATGGCTACACCTTC. Protein sequence: CASRRDRGNYGYTF. The rearrangement joins TRBV11-2 to TRBJ1-2; TRBD1 aligns across 10 bases. CDR3 length: 14 amino acids. Germline V gene data show CDR1 as SGHAT and CDR2 as FQNNGV. The junction had 4 bases not matched to a gene; V was cut back by 8 bases and J by 1 base.

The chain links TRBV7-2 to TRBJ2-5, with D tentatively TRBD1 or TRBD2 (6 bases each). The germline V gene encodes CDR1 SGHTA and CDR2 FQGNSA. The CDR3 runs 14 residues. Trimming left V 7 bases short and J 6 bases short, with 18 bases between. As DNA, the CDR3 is TGTGCCAGCAACCATCCGGGGGCGGGGAAGACCCAGTACTTC. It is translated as CASNHPGAGKTQYF.

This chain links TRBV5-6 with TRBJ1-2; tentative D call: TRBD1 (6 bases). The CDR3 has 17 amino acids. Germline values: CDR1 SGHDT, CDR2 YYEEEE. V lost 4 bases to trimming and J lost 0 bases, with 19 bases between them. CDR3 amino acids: CASSRRGPNQANYGYTF. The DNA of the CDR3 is TGTGCCAGCAGCCGCAGGGGACCCAACCAAGCTAACTATGGCTACACCTTC.

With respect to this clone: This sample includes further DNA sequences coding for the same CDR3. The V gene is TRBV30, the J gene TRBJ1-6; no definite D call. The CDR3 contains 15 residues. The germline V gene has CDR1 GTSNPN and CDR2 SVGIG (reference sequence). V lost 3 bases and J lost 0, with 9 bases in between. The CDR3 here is CAWSIGSSYNSPLHF. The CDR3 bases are TGTGCCTGGAGCATAGGGAGCTCCTATAATTCACCCCTCCACTTT.

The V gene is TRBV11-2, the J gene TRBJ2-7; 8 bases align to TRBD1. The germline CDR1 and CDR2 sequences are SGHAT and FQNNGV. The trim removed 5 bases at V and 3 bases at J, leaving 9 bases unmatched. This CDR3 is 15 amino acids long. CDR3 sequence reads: CASSTWTGIDYEQYF. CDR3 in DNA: TGTGCCAGCAGCACCTGGACAGGGATAGACTACGAGCAGTACTTC.

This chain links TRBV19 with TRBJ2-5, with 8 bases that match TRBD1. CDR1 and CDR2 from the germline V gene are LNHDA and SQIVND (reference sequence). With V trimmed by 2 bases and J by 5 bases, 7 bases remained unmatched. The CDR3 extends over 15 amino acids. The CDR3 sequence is CASSINAGGWETQYF. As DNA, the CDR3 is TGTGCCAGTAGTATAAATGCAGGGGGCTGGGAGACCCAGTACTTC.

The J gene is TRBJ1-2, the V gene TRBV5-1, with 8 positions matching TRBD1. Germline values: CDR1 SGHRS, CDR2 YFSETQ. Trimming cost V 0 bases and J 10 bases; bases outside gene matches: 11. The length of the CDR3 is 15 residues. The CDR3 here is CASSLAGTGSRPYTF. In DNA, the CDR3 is TGCGCCAGCAGCTTGGCAGGGACAGGCTCTCGGCCCTACACCTTC.

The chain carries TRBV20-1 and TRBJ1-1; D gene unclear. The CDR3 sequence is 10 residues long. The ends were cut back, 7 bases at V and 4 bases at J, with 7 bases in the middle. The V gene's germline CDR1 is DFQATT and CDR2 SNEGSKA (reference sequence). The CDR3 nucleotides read TGCAGTGGAGGGAGCACTGAAGCTTTCTTT. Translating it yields CSGGSTEAFF.

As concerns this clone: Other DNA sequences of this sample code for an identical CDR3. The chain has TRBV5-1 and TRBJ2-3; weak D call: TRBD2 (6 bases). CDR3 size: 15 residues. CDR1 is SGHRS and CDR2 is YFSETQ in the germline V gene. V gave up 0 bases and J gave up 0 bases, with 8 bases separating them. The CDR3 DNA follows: TGCGCCAGCAGCTTGGGAGGGAGGAGCACAGATACGCAGTATTTT. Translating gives CASSLGGRSTDTQYF. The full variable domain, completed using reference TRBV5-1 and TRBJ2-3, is KAGVTQTPRYLIKTRGQQVTLSCSPISGHRSVSWYQQTPGQGLQFLFEYFSETQRNKGNFPGRFSGRQFSNSRSEMNVSTLELGDSALYLCASSLGGRSTDTQYFGPGTRLTVL.

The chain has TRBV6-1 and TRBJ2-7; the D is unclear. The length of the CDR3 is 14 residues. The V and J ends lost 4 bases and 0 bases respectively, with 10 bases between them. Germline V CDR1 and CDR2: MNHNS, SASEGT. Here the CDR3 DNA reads TGTGCCAGCAGTGGACGTATCTTCTCCTACGAGCAGTACTTC. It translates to CASSGRIFSYEQYF.

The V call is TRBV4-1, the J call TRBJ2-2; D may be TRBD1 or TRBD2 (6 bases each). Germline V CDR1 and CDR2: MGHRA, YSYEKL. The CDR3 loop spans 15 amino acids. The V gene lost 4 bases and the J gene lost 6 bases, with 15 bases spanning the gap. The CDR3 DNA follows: TGCGCCAGCAGCCGGACTACAGGGCTTCCCGGGGAGCTGTTTTTT. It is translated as CASSRTTGLPGELFF.

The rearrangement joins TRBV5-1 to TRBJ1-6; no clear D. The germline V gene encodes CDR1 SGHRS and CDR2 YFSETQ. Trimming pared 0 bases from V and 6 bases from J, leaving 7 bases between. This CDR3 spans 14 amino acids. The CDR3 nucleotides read TGCGCCAGCAGCTTGGCCCACAGTAATTCACCCCTCCACTTT. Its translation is CASSLAHSNSPLHF.

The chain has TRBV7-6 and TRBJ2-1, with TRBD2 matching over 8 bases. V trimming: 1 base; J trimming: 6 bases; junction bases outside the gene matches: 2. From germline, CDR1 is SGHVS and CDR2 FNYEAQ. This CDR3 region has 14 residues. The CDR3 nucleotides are TGTGCCAGCAGCTTAGGGACTAGCTCCAATGAGCAGTTCTTC. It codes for CASSLGTSSNEQFF. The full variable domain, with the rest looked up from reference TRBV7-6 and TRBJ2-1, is GAGVSQSPRYKVTKRGQDVALRCDPISGHVSLYWYRQALGQGPEFLTYFNYEAQQDKSGLPNDRFSAERPEGSISTLTIQRTEQRDSAMYRCASSLGTSSNEQFFGPGTRLTVL.